Following are 8 T cell receptor beta chains from one sample sequenced in a study of siplizumab effects on memory and regulatory T cells. TCRdb keeps only in-frame clones here, not all; method: immunoSEQ multiplex PCR. The sample consists of roughly 100,000 clones, 80% to 95% of them appearing once. Sequenced input: CD4+ T cells sorted from blood. The receptors originated from a human donor in good health.

The V call is TRBV11-2, the J call TRBJ2-5; 9 bases are shared with TRBD2. The CDR3 is 15 residues long. Germline loops: CDR1 SGHAT, CDR2 FQNNGV. Trimming cost V 5 bases and J 2 bases; bases outside gene matches: 6. This CDR3 is CASSTWLAGQETQYF. In DNA, the CDR3 is TGTGCCAGCAGCACCTGGCTAGCGGGGCAAGAGACCCAGTACTTC. Together with reference TRBV11-2 and TRBJ2-5, the CDR3 gives the full variable domain: EAGVAQSPRYKIIEKRQSVAFWCNPISGHATLYWYQQILGQGPKLLIQFQNNGVVDDSQLPKDRFSAERLKGVDSTLKIQPAKLEDSAVYLCASSTWLAGQETQYFGPGTRLLVL.

The rearrangement links TRBV6-4 to TRBJ2-3, with D perhaps matching TRBD2 (7 bases). The germline V and J ends were trimmed by 8 bases and 1 base, with 13 bases remaining between them. Germline CDR1 MRHNA, CDR2 SNTAGT. The CDR3 spans 14 residues. The CDR3 nucleotides read TGTGCCAGCCGAGGGGGGAGGGGCACAGATACGCAGTATTTT. Translated, it gives CASRGGRGTDTQYF.

J is TRBJ2-2 and V is TRBV25-1, with D unclear. Germline CDR1 reads MGHDK; CDR2 reads SYGVNS. This CDR3 is 18 amino acids long. V was trimmed by 0 bases and J by 0 bases, leaving 14 bases between them. CDR3 nucleotides: TGTGCCAGCAGTGAATATGGTCTAGGACCAGCGAACACCGGGGAGCTGTTTTTT. It codes for CASSEYGLGPANTGELFF.

This chain's CDR3 is CASSLGGEKLFF. As DNA, the CDR3 is TGTGCCAGCAGTTTAGGGGGCGAAAAACTGTTTTTT. This rearrangement joins TRBV28 to TRBJ1-4, with D perhaps matching TRBD1 (6 bases). This CDR3 is built from 12 residues. Germline V CDR1 and CDR2: MDHEN, SYDVKM. V lost 2 bases and J lost 8, with 6 bases in between.

CDR3 amino acids: CASSDTGPSYEQYF. In nucleotides, the CDR3 is TGTGCCAGCAGTGATACCGGGCCTTCCTACGAGCAGTACTTC. The chain uses TRBV2 and TRBJ2-7, with D unclear. The CDR3 spans 14 residues. In germline, CDR1 is SNHLY, CDR2 FYNNEI. Trimming stripped 3 bases from V and 1 base from J, with 10 bases between.

The rearrangement joins TRBV7-9 to TRBJ2-3, with TRBD2 identical over 8 bases. The germline V gene encodes CDR1 SEHNR and CDR2 FQNEAQ (reference sequence). This CDR3 has 17 amino acids. V trimming: 5 bases; J trimming: 1 base; junction bases outside the gene matches: 11. CDR3 sequence (DNA): TGTGCCAGCAGCCCCCCCCGCCCAGCGGGAGGCACAGATACGCAGTATTTT. Its translation: CASSPPRPAGGTDTQYF.

The chain employs TRBV5-1 and TRBJ2-1; 11 bases match TRBD2. Germline-derived CDR1 and CDR2 are SGHRS and YFSETQ. There are 16 residues in the CDR3. After removal of 4 bases from V and 4 bases from J, the junction contained 7 bases not matched to a gene. CDR3 protein: CASSELAGAPYNEQFF. CDR3 DNA: TGCGCCAGCAGCGAACTAGCGGGAGCCCCATACAATGAGCAGTTCTTC.

Here the CDR3 DNA reads TGTGCCAGTAGTAGGGGGGGAGGTGAAAAACTGTTTTTT. It yields the protein CASSRGGGEKLFF. The V gene is TRBV19, the J gene TRBJ1-4; possible D gene TRBD1, 5 bases. Germline CDR1 reads LNHDA; CDR2 reads SQIVND (reference sequence). V lost 4 bases and J lost 7, with 10 bases in between. This CDR3 spans 13 amino acids.